A selection of T cell receptor beta chains follows, all from one sample in a study of cytomegalovirus exposure and HLA in healthy donors. The method was immunoSEQ multiplex PCR; TCRdb's version includes in-frame clones alone and lacks a portion of them. Among some 160,000 clones listed, 81% were seen once. Material: PBMCs. These receptors originate from a man aged 45-65 years in good health and CMV-seropositive. Both conserved end residues are part of each CDR3. The D gene is left open where the match is weak. Expanded clones are given a class, and other clones once, few, many or no size at all.

TRBV9	TRBJ2-7	.	.	15	TGTGCCAGCAGCGTAGGGGATGGGAGCTCCTACGAGCAGTACTTC	CASSVGDGSSYEQYF
TRBV5-1	TRBJ2-1	few	TRBD2	15	TGCGCCAGCAGCTTCGCAGCGGGAGGTGATAATGAGCAGTTCTTC	CASSFAAGGDNEQFF
TRBV7-6	TRBJ1-2	.	.	14	TGTGCCAGCAGCTTAGCGATAGGGGGTGGTGGCTACACCTTC	CASSLAIGGGGYTF
TRBV5-1	TRBJ1-1	.	.	13	TGCGCCAGCAGCTTGATCAGGAAAACGGAAGCTTTCTTT	CASSLIRKTEAFF
TRBV2	TRBJ2-3	.	TRBD1	14	TGTGCCAGCAGTGACGGGACAGGGTCCGATACGCAGTATTTT	CASSDGTGSDTQYF
TRBV5-1	TRBJ1-3	.	.	14	TGCGCCAGCAGCTTAACATATTCTGGAAACACCATATATTTT	CASSLTYSGNTIYF
TRBV14	TRBJ2-7	.	TRBD2	14	TGTGCCAGCAGCCAAGGACTAGCGGGAGAAAAGCAGTACTTC	CASSQGLAGEKQYF
TRBV7-2	TRBJ2-7	.	TRBD2	16	TGTGCCAGCAGCGGAAAAGGCGGGGGGCTCTCCTACGAGCAGTACTTC	CASSGKGGGLSYEQYF
TRBV5-1	TRBJ2-5	.	TRBD2	17	TGCGCCAGCAGCTCCCCGGGACTAGCGGCAACCCAAGAGACCCAGTACTTC	CASSSPGLAATQETQYF
TRBV19	TRBJ1-2	.	.	12	TGTGCCAGTATACGCCGGGGAGATGGCTACACCTTC	CASIRRGDGYTF
TRBV12-5	TRBJ1-2	.	TRBD1	18	TGTGCTAGTGGTTTGGCGGACAGGGGACTCCCAAGTAACTATGGCTACACCTTC	CASGLADRGLPSNYGYTF
TRBV23-1	TRBJ1-1	.	.	16	TGCGCCAGCTTGCTTATCGCGGGCCTTAAGAACACTGAAGCTTTCTTT	CASLLIAGLKNTEAFF
TRBV14	TRBJ2-3	.	.	15	TGTGCCAGCTGCTGGCCCGTGGATATGGCAGGTACGCAGTATTTT	CASCWPVDMAGTQYF
TRBV18	TRBJ2-1	few	TRBD1	14	TGTGCCAGCTCCCCCGGGACAGGGAGGAGTGAGCAGTTCTTC	CASSPGTGRSEQFF
TRBV6-5	TRBJ1-2	.	TRBD1	15	TGTGCCAGCAGCCCAGACAGGGCCGCTTTCTATGGCTACACCTTC	CASSPDRAAFYGYTF
TRBV11-2	TRBJ2-3	few	.	12	TGTGCCAGCAGCTTCAATTCAGATACGCAGTATTTT	CASSFNSDTQYF
TRBV5-1	TRBJ1-4	.	.	15	TGCGCCAGCAGCTTTTATGGGAGTGGTTACGAAAAACTGTTTTTT	CASSFYGSGYEKLFF
TRBV19	TRBJ1-4	.	TRBD1	15	TGTGCCAGTAGTAATCTCGGGACAGGGGGCGGAAAACTGTTTTTT	CASSNLGTGGGKLFF
TRBV25-1	TRBJ1-5	few	.	17	TGTGCCAGCAGTGACGCACCCGGGATTTTTAGCAATCAGCCCCAGCATTTT	CASSDAPGIFSNQPQHF
TRBV4-2	TRBJ1-4	.	.	14	TGTGCCAGCAGCCAGGGACACTCTAATGAAAAACTGTTTTTT	CASSQGHSNEKLFF
TRBV28	TRBJ2-1	once	TRBD2	16	TGTGCCAGCAGTTCCGGCTCCAGCGGGAGGCACAATGAGCAGTTCTTC	CASSSGSSGRHNEQFF
TRBV2	TRBJ1-5	.	.	15	TGTGCCAGCAGTGAGCAGGGCCTCCGTAATCAGCCCCAGCATTTT	CASSEQGLRNQPQHF
TRBV2	TRBJ2-1	.	.	14	TGTGCCAGCAGTGGGGCCTACGACCCCAATGAGCAGTTCTTC	CASSGAYDPNEQFF
TRBV7-8	TRBJ1-5	.	TRBD1	15	TGTGCCAGCAGCCCCGGGACAGGGAACCATCAGCCCCAGCATTTT	CASSPGTGNHQPQHF
TRBV28	TRBJ2-7	.	TRBD1	14	TGTGCCAGCAGTTTATTCGACAGGGTCTACGAGCAGTACTTC	CASSLFDRVYEQYF
TRBV29-1	TRBJ2-3	few	TRBD2	12	TGCAGCGCCCCGACTAGCGGAGATACGCAGTATTTT	CSAPTSGDTQYF
TRBV4-1	TRBJ2-4	.	.	15	TGCGCCAGCAGCCAAGTTGGAGCGGGTAAAAACATTCAGTACTTC	CASSQVGAGKNIQYF
TRBV19	TRBJ1-2	.	TRBD1	13	TGTGCCAGTAGGGACAGGGTTGACTATGGCTACACCTTC	CASRDRVDYGYTF
TRBV11-2	TRBJ1-4	.	.	15	TGTGCCAGCAGCTCCCGGACATGGGCTAATGAAAAACTGTTTTTT	CASSSRTWANEKLFF
TRBV6-5	TRBJ2-3	.	.	13	TGTGCCAGCAGTTACACAAACACAGATACGCAGTATTTT	CASSYTNTDTQYF
TRBV25-1	TRBJ2-6	few	TRBD1	18	TGTGCCAGCAGTGAGTGGGGGACAGGTGCGTCTGGGGCCAACGTCCTGACTTTC	CASSEWGTGASGANVLTF
TRBV5-1	TRBJ2-2	.	.	15	TGCGCCAGCAGCTTGGTCACGGGGAACACCGGGGAGCTGTTTTTT	CASSLVTGNTGELFF
TRBV5-4	TRBJ2-5	.	TRBD2	17	TGTGCCAGCAGCTTATCGTTGTCTAGCGGGGGTGGAGAGACCCAGTACTTC	CASSLSLSSGGGETQYF
TRBV18	TRBJ2-7	.	TRBD1	15	TGTGCCAGCTCACCTATTCAGGGGGATTCCTACGAGCAGTACTTC	CASSPIQGDSYEQYF
TRBV28	TRBJ2-2	.	.	15	TGTGCCAGCAGTACCGGACGGTCCGCGGGCGGGGAGCTGTTTTTT	CASSTGRSAGGELFF
TRBV2	TRBJ2-3	.	.	14	TGTGCCAGCAAGAAAAGGACTAGCACAGATACGCAGTATTTT	CASKKRTSTDTQYF
TRBV6-1	TRBJ2-7	.	.	15	TGTGCCAGCAACCCAGGGGGGCTTCGGTCCTACGAGCAGTACTTC	CASNPGGLRSYEQYF
TRBV28	TRBJ2-7	.	TRBD2	16	TGTGCCAGCAGTTTACGGTTCAGGACTAGCGTTAACGAGCAGTACTTC	CASSLRFRTSVNEQYF
TRBV5-1	TRBJ2-7	.	TRBD1	14	TGCGCCAGCAGCTATCGACAGGGGGCTATTGAGCAGTACTTC	CASSYRQGAIEQYF
TRBV6-5	TRBJ1-1	.	TRBD1	13	TGTGCCAGCAGATTCCACAGGGGCGCTGAAGCTTTCTTT	CASRFHRGAEAFF
TRBV10-3	TRBJ2-1	.	.	14	TGTGCCATCGGCAGGGATAGCTCCTACAATGAGCAGTTCTTC	CAIGRDSSYNEQFF